Each of the 31 T cell receptor beta chains below was sequenced from the same sample in a study of cytomegalovirus exposure and HLA in healthy donors. The PCR used 60 Vbeta and 13 Jbeta primers. The data were produced by immunoSEQ multiplex PCR, yet TCRdb's version contains in-frame clones alone and is incomplete. Among around 140,000 clones listed, roughly four fifths were seen once. Sequenced sample: PBMCs. These receptors were collected from a man aged 25 to 40 in good health and CMV-seronegative.

J is TRBJ2-3 and V is TRBV7-6, with 7 nucleotides matching TRBD1. The CDR3 sequence is 16 residues long. Germline V CDR1 and CDR2: SGHVS, FNYEAQ. The junction had 8 bases not matched to a gene; V was cut back by 1 base and J by 4 bases. The CDR3 spells CASSLGFQGVADTQYF. The CDR3 DNA reads TGTGCCAGCAGCTTAGGATTCCAGGGGGTGGCAGATACGCAGTATTTT.

In DNA, the CDR3 is TGTGCCATCAGTGATTCAGCTAACAGGGCAGGGACAGATACGCAGTATTTT. Encoded protein: CAISDSANRAGTDTQYF. The chain has TRBV10-3 and TRBJ2-3, with TRBD1 as a possible D gene (6 bases). The CDR3 has 17 amino acids. The V end was cut by 3 bases, the J end by 3 bases, with 19 bases between. CDR1 is ENHRY, CDR2 SYGVKD, per germline.

The CDR3 spells CASSVQGYNEQFF. The CDR3 DNA sequence: TGTGCCAGCAGCGTTCAGGGGTACAATGAGCAGTTCTTC. The chain links TRBV25-1 to TRBJ2-1, with D possibly being TRBD1 (6 bases). V gave up 6 bases and J gave up 4 bases, with 10 bases separating them. Germline V gene data show CDR1 as MGHDK and CDR2 as SYGVNS. The CDR3 has 13 residues.

The rearrangement uses TRBV5-1 and TRBJ2-7; 10 bases fit TRBD2. Germline V CDR1 and CDR2: SGHRS, YFSETQ. The V and J ends lost 0 bases and 5 bases, in that order; junction bases with no gene match: 5. This CDR3 has 15 amino acids. CDR3 DNA: TGCGCCAGCAGCTTGGCCCCACTAGCGGGAAACGAGCAGTACTTC. It yields the protein CASSLAPLAGNEQYF. Variable domain in full (rest from reference TRBV5-1 and TRBJ2-7): KAGVTQTPRYLIKTRGQQVTLSCSPISGHRSVSWYQQTPGQGLQFLFEYFSETQRNKGNFPGRFSGRQFSNSRSEMNVSTLELGDSALYLCASSLAPLAGNEQYFGPGTRLTVT.

The CDR3 reads CASSPDRANEQFF. The CDR3 DNA sequence: TGTGCCAGCAGCCCGGACAGGGCGAATGAGCAGTTCTTC. V and J are TRBV5-4 and TRBJ2-1; 8 bases align to TRBD1. This CDR3 is 13 amino acids long. CDR1 and CDR2 from the germline V gene are SGHNT and YYREEE (reference sequence). V was clipped by 4 bases and J by 7 bases; unmatched bases: 4.

The chain links TRBV6-6 to TRBJ1-5; D remains unclear. The CDR3 loop spans 13 amino acids. Trimming pared 2 bases from V and 4 bases from J, leaving 6 bases between. Germline CDR1 MNHNY, CDR2 SVGAGI (reference sequence). The DNA for the CDR3 is TGTGCCAGCAGTTACGAGGTAAATCAGCCCCAGCATTTT. This translates into CASSYEVNQPQHF.

This clone has a handful of counts. V and J are TRBV6-4 and TRBJ1-2; 7 bases fit TRBD1. The ends lost 6 bases at V and 10 bases at J; junction bases unmatched: 14. This CDR3 is built from 14 residues. In germline, CDR1 is MRHNA, CDR2 SNTAGT. The CDR3 nucleotides are TGTGCCAGCAGATTTTCGACAGGGCCAATGAACTACACCTTC. It specifies CASRFSTGPMNYTF.

V is TRBV19 and J is TRBJ2-1; tentative D call: TRBD1 (6 bases). This CDR3 is 15 amino acids long. From germline, CDR1 is LNHDA and CDR2 SQIVND (reference sequence). Trimming left V 5 bases short and J 1 base short, with 12 bases between. CDR3 nucleotides: TGTGCCAGTAGTCTAAACAGGGATTCCTACAATGAGCAGTTCTTC. Its translation: CASSLNRDSYNEQFF.

The chain recombines TRBV7-2 with TRBJ2-3; 9 nucleotides agree with TRBD2. V trimming: 1 base; J trimming: 7 bases; junction bases outside the gene matches: 15. Germline CDR1 and CDR2: SGHTA and FQGNSA. This CDR3 region has 18 residues. CDR3 DNA sequence: TGTGCCAGCAGCTTAGTACGGGGTAGCGGGGGCTACGGGAATACGCAGTATTTT. It codes for CASSLVRGSGGYGNTQYF.

This clone has more than one count but fewer than ten. The rearrangement uses TRBV7-2 and TRBJ2-1; 9 bases line up with TRBD2. This CDR3 region has 17 residues. The ends lost 0 bases at V and 4 bases at J; junction bases unmatched: 7. The germline V gene encodes CDR1 SGHTA and CDR2 FQGNSA. The CDR3 loop reads CASSLAAGTSLYNEQFF. The CDR3 DNA is TGTGCCAGCAGCTTAGCAGCCGGGACTAGCCTATACAATGAGCAGTTCTTC. The full variable domain, completed using reference TRBV7-2 and TRBJ2-1, is GAGVSQSPSNKVTEKGKDVELRCDPISGHTALYWYRQSLGQGLEFLIYFQGNSAPDKSGLPSDRFSAERTGGSVSTLTIQRTQQEDSAVYLCASSLAAGTSLYNEQFFGPGTRLTVL.

About this clone itself: Relative to the germline gene, one junction end is altered; a read error may explain this. Distinct nucleotide sequences in the sample also encode this CDR3. The chain carries TRBV5-6 and TRBJ1-1; possible D gene TRBD1, 6 bases. Germline V gene data show CDR1 as SGHDT and CDR2 as YYEEEE. The CDR3 has 15 amino acids. The CDR3 region has the DNA TGCGCCAGCAGCTTTATACAGGGCCGGAACACTGAAGCTTTCTTT. As protein: CASSFIQGRNTEAFF.

This clone has a handful of counts. The chain carries TRBV30 and TRBJ2-2; a possible D gene is TRBD2 (5 bases). The CDR3 sequence is 16 residues long. With 1 base removed from V and 0 bases from J, the gap between germline ends came to 12 bases. Germline CDR1 GTSNPN, CDR2 SVGIG (reference sequence). The CDR3 nucleotides are TGTGCCTGGAGTGCCGGGCTAGCAGCGAACACCGGGGAGCTGTTTTTT. Protein: CAWSAGLAANTGELFF. The full variable domain, in which reference TRBV30 and TRBJ2-2 provide the parts outside the CDR3, is SQTIHQWPATLVQPVGSPLSLECTVEGTSNPNLYWYRQAAGRGLQLLFYSVGIGQISSEVPQNLSASRPQDRQFILSSKKLLLSDSGFYLCAWSAGLAANTGELFFGEGSRLTVL.

V gene TRBV6-5 combines with J gene TRBJ2-1; 11 bases match TRBD2. The ends lost 6 bases at V and 14 bases at J; junction bases unmatched: 6. The CDR3 is made up of 12 amino acids. Per the germline V gene, CDR1 is MNHEY and CDR2 is SVGAGI. CDR3 bases: TGTGCCAGCAGCGGGACTAGCGGAGGGGAGTTCTTC. Translation: CASSGTSGGEFF.

The gene calls are TRBV5-1 and TRBJ2-1; 12 nucleotides align to TRBD2. The junction had 23 bases not matched to a gene; V was cut back by 4 bases and J by 0 bases. Germline assignment: CDR1 SGHRS and CDR2 YFSETQ. The CDR3 has 23 residues. DNA of the CDR3: TGCGCCAGCAGCCCCCGGATAACTAGCGGGGGGACCGGCACTTTGCGCTCCTACAATGAGCAGTTCTTC. This sequence encodes CASSPRITSGGTGTLRSYNEQFF.

The chain combines TRBV6-1 with TRBJ1-2; 9 bases map to TRBD1. Germline V gene data show CDR1 as MNHNS and CDR2 as SASEGT. This CDR3 contains 18 residues. J was trimmed by 3 bases and V by 3 bases; bases with no gene match: 14. CDR3: CASSDPTPYRGRHYGYTF. CDR3 bases: TGTGCCAGCAGTGACCCAACTCCCTACAGGGGGCGGCACTATGGCTACACCTTC.

V gene TRBV5-4 combines with J gene TRBJ2-7, with a tentative D call TRBD2 (6 bases). The CDR3 length is 15 residues. Trimming cost V 4 bases and J 3 bases, with 17 bases left between them. Germline lookup yields CDR1 SGHNT and CDR2 YYREEE (reference sequence). The CDR3 DNA sequence: TGTGCCAGCAGCCTCCGGGGGTCTTTGCTCTACGAGCAGTACTTC. This translates into CASSLRGSLLYEQYF.

This chain joins TRBV5-1 and TRBJ2-7; D is possibly TRBD1 (5 bases). The CDR3 consists of 13 residues. Germline CDR1 and CDR2: SGHRS and YFSETQ. V gave up 4 bases and J gave up 2 bases, with 10 bases separating them. The CDR3 region has the DNA TGCGCCAGCAGCGTAGGACACACCTACGAGCAGTACTTC. It specifies CASSVGHTYEQYF. The full variable domain, rest sourced from reference TRBV5-1 and TRBJ2-7, is KAGVTQTPRYLIKTRGQQVTLSCSPISGHRSVSWYQQTPGQGLQFLFEYFSETQRNKGNFPGRFSGRQFSNSRSEMNVSTLELGDSALYLCASSVGHTYEQYFGPGTRLTVT.

The CDR3 nucleotides are TGTGCCAGCAGTTTATGGGGCACCTACGAGCAGTACTTC. It specifies CASSLWGTYEQYF. The chain is built from TRBV28 and TRBJ2-7; D call uncertain. Germline V gene lookup returns CDR1 MDHEN and CDR2 SYDVKM. This CDR3 contains 13 residues. V shed 0 bases and J shed 2 bases, with 5 bases lying between them.

The chain couples TRBV5-1 to TRBJ1-2; 10 bases line up with TRBD1. With 3 bases clipped from V and 6 bases from J, the junction kept 5 bases outside the gene matches. Germline-derived CDR1 and CDR2 are SGHRS and YFSETQ. The CDR3 extends over 14 amino acids. The CDR3 nucleotides are TGCGCCAGCAGCTCCGGAGGACAGGGGGATGGCTACACCTTC. Its translation is CASSSGGQGDGYTF.

The table lists this clone with a few counts. The chain recombines TRBV2 with TRBJ2-2, with D perhaps matching TRBD1 (7 bases). The CDR3 contains 15 residues. Germline V lookup: CDR1 SNHLY, CDR2 FYNNEI. Trimming cost V 2 bases and J 8 bases, with 15 bases left between them. The CDR3 is CASSENRGLAGELFF. The DNA for the CDR3 is TGTGCCAGCAGTGAAAATAGGGGGCTAGCGGGGGAGCTGTTTTTT.

The genes are TRBV2 and TRBJ1-1, with 7 bases aligning to TRBD1. With V trimmed by 5 bases and J by 4 bases, 4 bases remained unmatched. The CDR3 is 13 residues long. Germline V gives CDR1 SNHLY, CDR2 FYNNEI. The CDR3 is CASSSWTGTEAFF. For the CDR3, the DNA is TGTGCCAGCAGTTCCTGGACAGGCACTGAAGCTTTCTTT.

The chain recombines TRBV6-7 with TRBJ2-5; 7 bases are shared with TRBD2. TRBV6-7 is placed among ORFs of uncertain function. The CDR3 has 14 residues. The V segment lost 2 bases and the J segment 5 bases; nucleotides outside the gene matches: 5. The CDR3 is CASSYPTSMETQYF. As DNA, the CDR3 is TGTGCCAGCAGTTACCCGACTAGCATGGAGACCCAGTACTTC.

The V and J genes are TRBV11-2 and TRBJ2-3; perhaps TRBD1 as D (5 bases). The CDR3 sequence is 16 residues long. Trimming shortened V by 6 bases and J by 0 bases, and 16 bases separated the two germline ends. Looked up from germline, CDR1 is SGHAT and CDR2 is FQNNGV. This chain's CDR3 is CASRQEIRSSTDTQYF. The CDR3 DNA sequence: TGTGCCAGCAGACAGGAAATCCGTTCTAGCACAGATACGCAGTATTTT.

Here the CDR3 reads CASSLPGQGFEKLFF. The DNA of the CDR3 is TGTGCCAGCAGTTTACCGGGACAGGGTTTTGAAAAACTGTTTTTT. The chain uses TRBV27 and TRBJ1-4, with 9 bases lining up with TRBD1. Germline values: CDR1 MNHEY, CDR2 SMNVEV (reference sequence). The CDR3 extends over 15 amino acids. V shed 2 bases, J shed 7 bases, and the junction held 5 bases outside the gene matches.

The gene calls are TRBV19 and TRBJ2-6; 7 bases are shared with TRBD1. This CDR3 is built from 15 residues. CDR1 and CDR2 (germline): LNHDA, SQIVND (reference sequence). Trimming cost V 7 bases and J 2 bases; bases outside gene matches: 5. CDR3 nucleotide sequence: TGTGCCAGTAAAGAAACAGGGGCTGGGGCCAACGTCCTGACTTTC. It translates to CASKETGAGANVLTF.

This rearrangement joins TRBV29-1 to TRBJ1-1; D gene uncertain. V was cut by 7 bases and J by 0 bases, with 9 bases left in between. The CDR3 loop spans 12 amino acids. Germline V gene lookup returns CDR1 SQVTM and CDR2 ANQGSEA. As DNA, the CDR3 is TGCAGCGCTATCTCCATGAACACTGAAGCTTTCTTT. The encoded protein is CSAISMNTEAFF.

The V call is TRBV5-1, the J call TRBJ2-1; weak D call: TRBD2 (6 bases). The CDR3 extends over 17 amino acids. Per germline, CDR1 SGHRS and CDR2 YFSETQ. Deletions cut 4 bases from V and 0 bases from J, with 17 bases between. CDR3 nucleotide sequence: TGCGCCAGCAGCCCCCTAATAGCGGCGAGCTCCTACAATGAGCAGTTCTTC. Its protein product is CASSPLIAASSYNEQFF.

With regard to this clone: The junction departs from the called germline gene at one end, perhaps through a read error. The CDR3 DNA sequence: TGTGCCAGCGATCCTTCAGGGGCCAACGGCCTGACTTTC. Encoded protein: CASDPSGANGLTF. V and J are TRBV7-2 and TRBJ2-6, with a tentative D call TRBD1 (6 bases). Per germline, CDR1 SGHTA and CDR2 FQGNSA. CDR3 size: 13 residues.

V and J are TRBV6-5 and TRBJ2-7, with TRBD1 identical over 8 bases. The CDR3 runs to 15 residues. The ends lost 5 bases at V and 2 bases at J; junction bases unmatched: 8. From germline, CDR1 is MNHEY and CDR2 SVGAGI. As DNA, the CDR3 is TGTGCCAGCAGTCCCTCGGGACAGGCCGCCTACGAGCAGTACTTC. It encodes CASSPSGQAAYEQYF.

The J gene is TRBJ2-3, the V gene TRBV2; TRBD1 matches 7 bases. The V gene end was trimmed by 6 bases and the J gene end by 5 bases; junction bases not matched to a gene: 14. CDR3 length: 16 residues. Germline CDR1 reads SNHLY; CDR2 reads FYNNEI. For the CDR3, the DNA is TGTGCCAGCAGGGAACCCTCATGGGCAGGGGGAGATACGCAGTATTTT. This encodes CASREPSWAGGDTQYF.

The rearrangement uses TRBV2 and TRBJ2-3, with 7 bases lining up with TRBD1. Germline V gene data show CDR1 as SNHLY and CDR2 as FYNNEI. The CDR3 loop spans 15 amino acids. Trimming removed 8 bases from V and 5 bases from J; junction bases left unmatched: 13. CDR3 DNA sequence: TGTGCCAGCCGCTCGGTGGCCCCAGGGGGAGATACGCAGTATTTT. This sequence encodes CASRSVAPGGDTQYF.